What follows are 24 T cell receptor beta chains derived from one specimen sequenced in a study of shared clonotypes between healthy human individuals. Sequencing was performed with immunoSEQ multiplex PCR; in TCRdb, only in-frame clones are kept and a portion is missing. The repertoire consists of approximately 2.3 million clones, with 90% to 95% occurring once and the leading ten covering 0.39%. Specimen: naive CD4+ T cells from PBMCs. Subset specified: CD45RA+ positively selected. Source of these receptors: a man between 18 and 35 years old in good health. Some clones in this sample may be carry-over from other donors' samples.

The chain employs TRBV6-1 and TRBJ2-1, with D perhaps matching TRBD2 (6 bases). Germline CDR1 and CDR2: MNHNS and SASEGT. This CDR3 is built from 13 residues. CDR3 DNA sequence: TGTGCTATCCGGGAGCTTTCCTACAATGAGCAGTTCTTC. Amino acids: CAIRELSYNEQFF.

V gene TRBV19 combines with J gene TRBJ1-1; TRBD1 aligns across 7 bases. V dropped 4 bases and J dropped 12; count of bases not matched to a gene: 11. Germline V lookup: CDR1 LNHDA, CDR2 SQIVND (reference sequence). This CDR3 region has 13 residues. The CDR3 loop reads CASSNGQKGATFF. The CDR3 bases are TGTGCCAGTAGTAACGGACAGAAGGGGGCAACTTTCTTT. Based on the CDR3 plus reference TRBV19 and TRBJ1-1, the full variable domain is DGGITQSPKYLFRKEGQNVTLSCEQNLNHDAMYWYRQDPGQGLRLIYYSQIVNDFQKGDIAEGYSVSREKKESFPLTVTSAQKNPTAFYLCASSNGQKGATFFGQGTRLTVV.

V usage is TRBV30 and J usage is TRBJ2-1, with D perhaps TRBD2 (5 bases). The CDR3 has 15 amino acids. The germline V gene encodes CDR1 GTSNPN and CDR2 SVGIG (reference sequence). V shed 3 bases and J shed 4 bases, with 16 bases lying between them. The DNA of the CDR3 is TGTGCCTGGAGCGGAGGCCCCCTGGCTTACAATGAGCAGTTCTTC. Protein: CAWSGGPLAYNEQFF.

The chain couples TRBV5-8 to TRBJ1-1; TRBD1 matches at 11 bases. V lost 5 bases to trimming and J lost 11 bases; unmatched junction nucleotides: 8. The germline V gene encodes CDR1 SGHTS and CDR2 YDEGEE. CDR3 size: 13 residues. For the CDR3, the DNA is TGTGCCAGCAGACGGGACAGGGGGTCAGGGGCTTTCTTT. Its translation: CASRRDRGSGAFF. The whole variable domain, remainder taken from reference TRBV5-8 and TRBJ1-1, is EAGVTQSPTHLIKTRGQQATLRCSPISGHTSVYWYQQALGLGLQFLLWYDEGEERNRGNFPPRFSGRQFPNYSSELNVNALELEDSALYLCASRRDRGSGAFFGQGTRLTVV.

This clone has a single count. V usage is TRBV5-1 and J usage is TRBJ2-7; 14 bases match TRBD2. J gave up 3 bases and V 4 bases, and 6 bases lay outside the gene matches. Per germline, CDR1 SGHRS and CDR2 YFSETQ. The CDR3 extends over 16 amino acids. The CDR3 DNA reads as TGCGCCAGCAGCGCGGGGACTAGCGGGGGTTTCTACGAGCAGTACTTC. Amino acids: CASSAGTSGGFYEQYF. Full variable domain (remainder filled in from reference TRBV5-1 and TRBJ2-7): KAGVTQTPRYLIKTRGQQVTLSCSPISGHRSVSWYQQTPGQGLQFLFEYFSETQRNKGNFPGRFSGRQFSNSRSEMNVSTLELGDSALYLCASSAGTSGGFYEQYFGPGTRLTVT.

The chain couples TRBV28 to TRBJ2-7; 8 bases line up with TRBD2. The CDR3 sequence is 14 residues long. V was pared by 7 bases and J by 4 bases, with 9 bases of the junction left unmatched. The germline V gene encodes CDR1 MDHEN and CDR2 SYDVKM. CDR3 in DNA: TGTGCCAGCACGACCCCAGCGGGGGCATACGAGCAGTACTTC. This encodes CASTTPAGAYEQYF. Full variable domain (rest looked up from reference TRBV28 and TRBJ2-7): DVKVTQSSRYLVKRTGEKVFLECVQDMDHENMFWYRQDPGLGLRLIYFSYDVKMKEKGDIPEGYSVSREKKERFSLILESASTNQTSMYLCASTTPAGAYEQYFGPGTRLTVT.

The V gene is TRBV5-4, the J gene TRBJ2-1, with a weak D call TRBD2 (7 bases). The CDR3 consists of 13 residues. Trimming removed 2 bases from V and 9 bases from J, with 12 bases in between. CDR1 SGHNT and CDR2 YYREEE come from the germline V gene (reference sequence). The CDR3 sequence: CASSLPGEGEQFF. The DNA of the CDR3 is TGTGCCAGCAGCTTACCAGGGGAGGGTGAGCAGTTCTTC.

This chain links TRBV27 with TRBJ1-2; D gene uncertain. This CDR3 is built from 13 residues. Germline V gives CDR1 MNHEY, CDR2 SMNVEV (reference sequence). Trimming took 5 bases from V and 4 from J, leaving 11 bases between them. Here the CDR3 DNA reads TGTGCCAGCAGTCTAAACGGACCCTATGGCTACACCTTC. Translation: CASSLNGPYGYTF.

The J gene is TRBJ2-5, the V gene TRBV7-6, with 12 bases aligning to TRBD2. J gave up 2 bases and V 4 bases, and 17 bases lay outside the gene matches. The CDR3 consists of 20 residues. Germline V gene sequence: CDR1 SGHVS, CDR2 FNYEAQ. The CDR3 is CASSSHRPGLAGPRQETQYF. Here the CDR3 DNA reads TGTGCCAGCAGCTCCCACCGTCCGGGACTAGCGGGCCCACGACAAGAGACCCAGTACTTC.

The V gene is TRBV5-1, the J gene TRBJ1-4, with TRBD1 matching 8 bases. Germline lookup yields CDR1 SGHRS and CDR2 YFSETQ. This CDR3 spans 16 amino acids. Trimming removed 2 bases from V and 2 bases from J; junction bases left unmatched: 5. The CDR3 reads CASSFIQGETNEKLFF. CDR3 coding DNA: TGCGCCAGCAGCTTTATACAGGGGGAGACTAATGAAAAACTGTTTTTT.

Comments on this clone: The identical CDR3 is also encoded by other nucleotide sequences in the sample. The V and J genes are TRBV6-5 and TRBJ1-2, with no clear D. The V end lost 4 bases, the J end lost 4 bases, and 4 bases lay between the germline ends. Per the germline V gene, CDR1 is MNHEY and CDR2 is SVGAGI. The CDR3 is 11 amino acids. The CDR3 is CASSSSYGYTF. The CDR3 DNA follows: TGTGCCAGCAGTTCCAGCTATGGCTACACCTTC.

CDR3 DNA sequence: TGTGCCAGCTCACCACTGCCCGATGTCGAAGCTTTCTTT. Translating gives CASSPLPDVEAFF. J is TRBJ1-1 and V is TRBV18; D is ambiguous. CDR3 length: 13 residues. Trimming removed 1 base from V and 8 bases from J, with 11 bases in between. Germline V CDR1 and CDR2: KGHSH, LQKENI.

The chain employs TRBV9 and TRBJ2-5, with 8 bases that match TRBD1. Unmatched junction bases numbered 9, after V lost 4 bases and J lost 4 bases. CDR3 size: 15 residues. Germline CDR1 SGDLS, CDR2 YYNGEE. The CDR3 sequence: CASSPGQGDRETQYF. CDR3 nucleotides: TGTGCCAGCAGCCCAGGACAGGGTGATAGAGAGACCCAGTACTTC. The full variable domain, with the rest looked up from reference TRBV9 and TRBJ2-5, is DSGVTQTPKHLITATGQRVTLRCSPRSGDLSVYWYQQSLDQGLQFLIQYYNGEERAKGNILERFSAQQFPDLHSELNLSSLELGDSALYFCASSPGQGDRETQYFGPGTRLLVL.

This clone was recorded once. V is TRBV30 and J is TRBJ2-3, with D possibly called TRBD1 or TRBD2 (5 bases each). The V and J ends lost 5 bases and 10 bases respectively, with 19 bases between them. CDR1 and CDR2 (germline): GTSNPN, SVGIG (reference sequence). The CDR3 sequence is 13 residues long. CDR3 DNA sequence: TGTGCCTGGGGGACCCGGGGAGATACGCCGCAGTATTTT. Its translation is CAWGTRGDTPQYF.

The chain recombines TRBV6-1 with TRBJ1-5; D is unresolved. CDR1 and CDR2 from the germline V gene are MNHNS and SASEGT. Trimming pared 2 bases from V and 6 bases from J, leaving 14 bases between. The CDR3 consists of 15 residues. This chain's CDR3 is CASSESRALPQPQHF. CDR3 coding DNA: TGTGCCAGCAGTGAAAGTAGGGCCCTCCCTCAGCCCCAGCATTTT.

The rearrangement links TRBV12-5 to TRBJ1-1; tentatively, D is TRBD1 (5 bases). Germline V CDR1 and CDR2: LGHNT, FRNRAP. V lost 4 bases and J 7 bases, leaving 10 bases between the germline ends. This CDR3 contains 12 residues. The CDR3 here is CASGSDNFEAFF. The CDR3 DNA follows: TGTGCTAGTGGTTCGGACAATTTTGAAGCTTTCTTT.

The chain is built from TRBV5-8 and TRBJ2-7; D is perhaps TRBD1 or TRBD2 (5 bases each). The CDR3 is 14 amino acids. Trimming stripped 2 bases from V and 5 bases from J, with 14 bases between. The V gene's germline CDR1 is SGHTS and CDR2 YDEGEE. This CDR3 reads CASSFGPGTNEQYF. As DNA, the CDR3 is TGTGCCAGCAGCTTCGGTCCGGGGACGAACGAGCAGTACTTC.

The chain joins TRBV4-2 to TRBJ2-3; D is perhaps TRBD2 (5 bases). The V end was cut by 1 base, the J end by 0 bases, with 17 bases between. The CDR3 is 18 amino acids. The V gene's germline CDR1 is LGHNA and CDR2 YNFKEQ. CDR3 sequence reads: CASSQAIRQGGSTDTQYF. The CDR3 coding sequence is TGTGCCAGCAGCCAAGCAATACGGCAAGGCGGGAGCACAGATACGCAGTATTTT.

The gene calls are TRBV9 and TRBJ2-2, with D perhaps TRBD1 (6 bases). Between the trimmed V and J ends, which lost 1 base and 7 bases, there was a span of 20 bases. The V gene's germline CDR1 is SGDLS and CDR2 YYNGEE. CDR3 length: 17 amino acids. The CDR3, as DNA: TGTGCCAGCAGCGTACACACTCCAGGGGAATGGAGCGGGGAGCTGTTTTTT. This translates into CASSVHTPGEWSGELFF.

V and J are TRBV28 and TRBJ1-5; D may be TRBD1 (6 bases). The CDR3 sequence is 16 residues long. Germline CDR1 MDHEN, CDR2 SYDVKM. Trimming left V 7 bases short and J 2 bases short, with 18 bases between. The CDR3 region has the DNA TGTGCCAGCATCACCGGGGGGGCTTGGCGCAATCAGCCCCAGCATTTT. This codes for CASITGGAWRNQPQHF.

The CDR3 sequence is CSVGEGGVGGYTF. In DNA form, the CDR3 reads TGCAGCGTTGGTGAGGGGGGGGTTGGCGGCTACACCTTC. V is TRBV29-1 and J is TRBJ1-2; TRBD1 is a possible D gene (6 bases). Germline loops: CDR1 SQVTM, CDR2 ANQGSEA. V gave up 4 bases and J gave up 8 bases, with 17 bases separating them. There are 13 residues in the CDR3.

This clone was found once. This chain joins TRBV6-1 and TRBJ2-1; 10 bases are a match to TRBD2. CDR1 is MNHNS, CDR2 SASEGT, per germline. The CDR3 runs 17 residues. V was pared by 4 bases and J by 8 bases, with 14 bases of the junction left unmatched. CDR3 in DNA: TGTGCCAGCAGTGCATCTCTGCTAGCGGGAGAGTACGATGAGCAGTTCTTC. The encoded protein is CASSASLLAGEYDEQFF.

The chain has TRBV6-5 and TRBJ1-4; D remains ambiguous. Germline CDR1 is MNHEY and CDR2 is SVGAGI. With 2 bases removed from V and 5 bases from J, the gap between germline ends came to 9 bases. This CDR3 has 14 amino acids. CDR3 sequence (DNA): TGTGCCAGCAGTTACCGAGTGGGGAATGAAAAACTGTTTTTT. It codes for CASSYRVGNEKLFF.

This CDR3 is CASSLGSLAGRNEQFF. CDR3 DNA: TGCGCCAGCAGCTTGGGGTCACTAGCGGGACGCAATGAGCAGTTCTTC. The V call is TRBV5-1, the J call TRBJ2-1, with TRBD2 matching over 10 bases. The CDR3 consists of 16 residues. The V gene's germline CDR1 is SGHRS and CDR2 YFSETQ. The trim removed 0 bases at V and 6 bases at J, leaving 6 bases unmatched.